The entry below gives a single T cell receptor (beta chain) sequence along with its context. The source of the sample is a study of cytomegalovirus exposure and HLA in healthy donors. Vbeta (60) and Jbeta (13) primers were used in the PCR. Profiled with immunoSEQ multiplex PCR; TCRdb holds only in-frame clones, not every one. The sample has hundreds of thousands of clones, about 74% seen once. V lost 0 bases, J lost 0 bases, and 5 bases stayed unmatched. The germline CDR1 and CDR2 sequences are SGHNT and YYREEE (reference sequence). The CDR3 has 16 residues. The rearrangement links TRBV5-4 to TRBJ2-5, with 7 bases fitting TRBD2. This sequence originates from a woman in her thirties in good health and CMV-seronegative. Sequenced material: PBMCs. The CDR3 sequence: CASSLDASGYQETQYF. DNA of the CDR3: TGTGCCAGCAGCTTGGATGCTAGCGGATACCAAGAGACCCAGTACTTC.